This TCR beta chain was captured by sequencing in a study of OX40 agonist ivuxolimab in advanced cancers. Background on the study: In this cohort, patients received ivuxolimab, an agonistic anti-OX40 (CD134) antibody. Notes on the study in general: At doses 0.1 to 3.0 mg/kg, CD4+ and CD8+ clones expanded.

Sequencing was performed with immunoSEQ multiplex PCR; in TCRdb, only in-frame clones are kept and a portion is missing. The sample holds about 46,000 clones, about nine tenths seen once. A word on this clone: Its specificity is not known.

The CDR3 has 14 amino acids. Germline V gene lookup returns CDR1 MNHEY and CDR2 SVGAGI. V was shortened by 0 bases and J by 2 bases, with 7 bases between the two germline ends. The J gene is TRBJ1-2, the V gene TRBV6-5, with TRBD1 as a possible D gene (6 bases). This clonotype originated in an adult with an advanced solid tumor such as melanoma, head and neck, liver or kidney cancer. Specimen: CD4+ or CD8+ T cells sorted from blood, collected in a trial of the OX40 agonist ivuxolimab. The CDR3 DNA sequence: TGTGCCAGCAGTTACTCCGACAGGAACTATGGCTACACCTTC. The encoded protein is CASSYSDRNYGYTF.